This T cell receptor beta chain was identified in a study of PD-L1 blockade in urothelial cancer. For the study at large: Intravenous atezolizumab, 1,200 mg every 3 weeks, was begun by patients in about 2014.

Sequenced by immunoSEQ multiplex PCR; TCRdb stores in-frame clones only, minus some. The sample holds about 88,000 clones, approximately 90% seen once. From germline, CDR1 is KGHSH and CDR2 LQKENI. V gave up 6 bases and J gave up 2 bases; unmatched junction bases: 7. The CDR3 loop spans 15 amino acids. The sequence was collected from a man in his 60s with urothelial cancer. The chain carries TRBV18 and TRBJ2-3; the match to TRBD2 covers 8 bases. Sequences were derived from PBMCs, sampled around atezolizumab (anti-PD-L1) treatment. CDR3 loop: CASSPGTSVTDTQYF. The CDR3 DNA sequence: TGTGCCAGCTCTCCCGGGACTAGTGTCACAGATACGCAGTATTTT.